This TCR beta chain was sequenced for a study of Graves' ophthalmopathy and Graves' hyperthyroidism. The study's findings and limits: In blood appeared most of the expanded thyroid clonotypes whose frequency exceeded 0.001.

This CDR3 has 16 residues. Germline values: CDR1 LNHNV, CDR2 YYDKDF (reference sequence). The V and J ends lost 3 bases and 1 base, in that order; junction bases with no gene match: 7. As diagnostic evidence, clinical symptoms, serum thyroxine, TRAb, thyroid ultrasound and orbital computed tomography were relied upon. As regards this clonotype: Its cognate antigen is unknown.

RNA transcripts were the template, and TCR beta CDR3 regions were amplified from them. RT-PCR was first run with HTBI primers, then multiplex PCR in a second round. Each CDR3 protein is one row after TCRdb ran MiXCR on the multiplex PCR reads. This sample carries approximately 37,000 distinct CDR3 sequences, 40% to 65% of them seen once, and the ten largest clones take roughly 18%. V usage is TRBV15 and J usage is TRBJ2-7; TRBD2 aligns across 9 bases. The TCR was taken from an adult man with Graves' ophthalmopathy. Sequenced sample: peripheral blood. The CDR3 region is CATSSQELAGSYEQYF. CDR3 coding DNA: TGTGCCACCAGCAGCCAGGAACTAGCGGGTTCCTACGAGCAGTACTTC. Together with reference TRBV15 and TRBJ2-7, the CDR3 gives the full variable domain: DAMVIQNPRYQVTQFGKPVTLSCSQTLNHNVMYWYQQKSSQAPKLLFHYYDKDFNNEADTPDNFQSRRPNTSFCFLDIRSPGLGDTAMYLCATSSQELAGSYEQYFGPGTRLTVT.